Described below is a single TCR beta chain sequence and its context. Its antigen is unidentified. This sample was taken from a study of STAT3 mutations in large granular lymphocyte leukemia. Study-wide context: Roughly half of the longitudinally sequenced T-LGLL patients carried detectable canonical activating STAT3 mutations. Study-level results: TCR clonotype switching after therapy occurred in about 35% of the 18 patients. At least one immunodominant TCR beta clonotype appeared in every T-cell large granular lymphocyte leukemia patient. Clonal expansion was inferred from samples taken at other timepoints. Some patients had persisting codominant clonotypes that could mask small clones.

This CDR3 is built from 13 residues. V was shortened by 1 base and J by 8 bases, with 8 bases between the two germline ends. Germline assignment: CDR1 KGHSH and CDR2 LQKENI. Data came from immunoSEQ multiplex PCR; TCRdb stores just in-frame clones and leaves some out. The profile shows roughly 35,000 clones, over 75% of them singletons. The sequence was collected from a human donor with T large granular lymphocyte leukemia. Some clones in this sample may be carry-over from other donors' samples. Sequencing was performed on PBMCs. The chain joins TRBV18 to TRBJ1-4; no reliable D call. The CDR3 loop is CASSPREREKLFF. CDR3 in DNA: TGTGCCAGCTCACCACGGGAACGGGAAAAACTGTTTTTT.